This T cell receptor beta chain was captured by sequencing in a study of cytomegalovirus exposure and HLA in healthy donors. As regards this clone: The antigen is undetermined.

Primers for the PCR totalled 60 Vbeta and 13 Jbeta. Only in-frame clones appear in the TCRdb table, and some are missing; sequencing was by immunoSEQ multiplex PCR. The table records approximately 290,000 clones, 75% to 85% of them present only once. Findings and caveats of the study: Most of the CMV-associated TCR beta chains (in a later analysis) appeared to be HLA-restricted. It was reported that TCR beta sequences correctly inferred the HLA-A and HLA-B alleles for most subjects. TRBV6-2, TRBV6-3 and some other V segments were unresolvable in 87-base-pair reads. Cytomegalovirus association was assigned to around 150 TCR beta chains.

The CDR3 covers 16 residues. Looked up from germline, CDR1 is MGHRA and CDR2 is YSYEKL. V lost 1 base and J 4 bases, leaving 16 bases between the germline ends. The receptor comes from a girl aged 2-10 years in good health and CMV-seronegative. The sample taken for sequencing was PBMCs. This sequence joins TRBV4-1 and TRBJ1-2; unclear D gene. This CDR3 reads CASSQVSGSPFYGYTF. DNA for the CDR3: TGCGCCAGCAGCCAAGTGTCCGGGAGTCCTTTCTATGGCTACACCTTC.